These 3 T cell receptor beta chains were all obtained from the same sample, sequenced in a study of blood T cell repertoires in COVID-19. The table came from immunoSEQ multiplex PCR; TCRdb's copy has only in-frame clones and leaves some out. The sample contains 25,000 to 30,000 clones, roughly nine tenths of which appear only once. The sequenced sample was peripheral blood. These receptors were obtained from an older man with active or convalescent COVID-19.

V usage is TRBV6-5 and J usage is TRBJ1-1, with a tentative D call TRBD1 (5 bases). The CDR3 has 13 amino acids. Germline CDR1 reads MNHEY; CDR2 reads SVGAGI. The V and J ends lost 6 bases and 5 bases respectively, with 13 bases between them. Here the CDR3 reads CASRQVEKTEAFF. DNA of the CDR3: TGTGCCAGCAGACAGGTTGAAAAAACTGAAGCTTTCTTT.

This sequence joins TRBV6-5 and TRBJ2-2; D remains unclear. Trimming shortened V by 0 bases and J by 7 bases, and 3 bases separated the two germline ends. The CDR3 extends over 12 amino acids. Germline-derived CDR1 and CDR2 are MNHEY and SVGAGI. CDR3 DNA sequence: TGTGCCAGCAGTTACTCCTTCGGGGAGCTGTTTTTT. Translation gives CASSYSFGELFF.

There are a few counts of this clone. V usage is TRBV24-1 and J usage is TRBJ2-3; no reliable D call. Between the trimmed V and J ends, which lost 0 bases and 6 bases, there was a span of 6 bases. This CDR3 has 13 amino acids. The germline V gene encodes CDR1 KGHDR and CDR2 SFDVKD. The CDR3 DNA sequence: TGTGCCACCAGTGATTTGACGGAGGATACGCAGTATTTT. Its protein is CATSDLTEDTQYF.